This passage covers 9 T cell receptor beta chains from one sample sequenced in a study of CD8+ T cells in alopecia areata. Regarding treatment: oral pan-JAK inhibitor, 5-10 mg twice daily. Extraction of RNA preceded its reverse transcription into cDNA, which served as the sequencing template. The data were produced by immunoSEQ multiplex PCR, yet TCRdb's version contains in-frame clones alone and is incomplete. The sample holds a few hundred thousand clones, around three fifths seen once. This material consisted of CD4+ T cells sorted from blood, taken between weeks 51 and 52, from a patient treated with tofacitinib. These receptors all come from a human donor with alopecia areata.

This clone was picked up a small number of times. CDR3 bases: TGTGCCAGCAGCTTGGTCCCAGGGAAGAACTATGGCTACACCTTC. The encoded protein is CASSLVPGKNYGYTF. This sequence joins TRBV5-6 and TRBJ1-2, with D perhaps matching TRBD1 (5 bases). The germline V and J ends were trimmed by 0 bases and 2 bases, with 11 bases remaining between them. Per germline, CDR1 SGHDT and CDR2 YYEEEE. The CDR3 extends over 15 amino acids.

CDR3 bases: TGTGCCACCAGCAGAGTCCGGGCGGGGGCTCGGTCACCCCTCCACTTT. Encoded protein: CATSRVRAGARSPLHF. The chain combines TRBV15 with TRBJ1-6; D may be TRBD1 (6 bases). This CDR3 comprises 16 residues. CDR1 is LNHNV and CDR2 is YYDKDF in the germline V gene (reference sequence). Trimming shortened V by 1 base and J by 10 bases, and 17 bases separated the two germline ends.

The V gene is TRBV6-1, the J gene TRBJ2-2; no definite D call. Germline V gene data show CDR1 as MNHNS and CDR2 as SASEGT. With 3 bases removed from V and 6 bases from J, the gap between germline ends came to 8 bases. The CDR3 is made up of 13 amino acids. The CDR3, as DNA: TGTGCCAGCAGTGAGGGAAGGGCCGGGGAGCTGTTTTTT. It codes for CASSEGRAGELFF.

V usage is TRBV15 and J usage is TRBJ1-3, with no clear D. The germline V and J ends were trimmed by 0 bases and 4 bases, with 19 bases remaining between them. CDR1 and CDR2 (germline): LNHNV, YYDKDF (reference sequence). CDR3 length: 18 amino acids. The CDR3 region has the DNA TGTGCCACCAGCAGAGATAGGCGTCAGAACCCTGGGGGAAACACCATATATTTT. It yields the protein CATSRDRRQNPGGNTIYF.

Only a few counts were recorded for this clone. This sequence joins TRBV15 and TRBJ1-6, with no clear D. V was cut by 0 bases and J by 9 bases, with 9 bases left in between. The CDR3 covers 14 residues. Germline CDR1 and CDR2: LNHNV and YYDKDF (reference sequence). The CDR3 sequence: CATSRDEVRSPLHF. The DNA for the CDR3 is TGTGCCACCAGCAGAGATGAGGTCCGTTCACCCCTCCACTTT.

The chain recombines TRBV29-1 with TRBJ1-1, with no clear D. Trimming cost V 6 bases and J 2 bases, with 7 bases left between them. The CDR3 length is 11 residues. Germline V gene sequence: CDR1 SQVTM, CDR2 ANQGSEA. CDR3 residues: CSVLKNTEAFF. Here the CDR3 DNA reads TGCAGCGTACTTAAAAACACTGAAGCTTTCTTT.

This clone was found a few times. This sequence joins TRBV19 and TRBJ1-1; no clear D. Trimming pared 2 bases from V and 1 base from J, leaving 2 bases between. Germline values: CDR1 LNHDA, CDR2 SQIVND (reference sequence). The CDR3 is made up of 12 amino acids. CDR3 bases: TGTGCCAGTAGTATACAGAACACTGAAGCTTTCTTT. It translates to CASSIQNTEAFF. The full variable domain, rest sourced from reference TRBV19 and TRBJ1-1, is DGGITQSPKYLFRKEGQNVTLSCEQNLNHDAMYWYRQDPGQGLRLIYYSQIVNDFQKGDIAEGYSVSREKKESFPLTVTSAQKNPTAFYLCASSIQNTEAFFGQGTRLTVV.

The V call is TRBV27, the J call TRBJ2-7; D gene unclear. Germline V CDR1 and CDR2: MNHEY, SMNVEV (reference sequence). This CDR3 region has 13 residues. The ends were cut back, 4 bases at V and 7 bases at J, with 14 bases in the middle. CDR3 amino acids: CASSSRTVWEQYF. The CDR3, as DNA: TGTGCCAGCAGTTCGAGGACGGTCTGGGAGCAGTACTTC.

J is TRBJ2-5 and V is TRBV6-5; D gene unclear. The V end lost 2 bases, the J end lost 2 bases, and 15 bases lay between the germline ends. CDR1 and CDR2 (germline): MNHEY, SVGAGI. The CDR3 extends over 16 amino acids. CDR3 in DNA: TGTGCCAGCAGTTACCCCCGCAGGAAGAAGCAAGAGACCCAGTACTTC. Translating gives CASSYPRRKKQETQYF.